This TCR beta chain was documented in a study of human T cells and chemical hapten exposure. Background on the study: The variation in per-sample TCR yields arose mainly from small differences in pooled library volumes. Study-wide findings and caveats: Expanded TCRs clustered into significantly more large CDR3 similarity groups than controls, the analysis revealed.

Using its own MiXCR run on the RACE reads, TCRdb lists one record per CDR3 protein. This table holds about 380,000 distinct CDR3 sequences, approximately 5% found once. At least ten counts were recorded for this clonotype. Its cognate antigen is unknown. The germline V gene encodes CDR1 SGHRS and CDR2 YFSETQ. The CDR3 length is 11 residues. Trimming removed 4 bases from V and 3 bases from J, with 4 bases in between. This sample's time point: pre-sensitization, week 0. Treatment meaning: therapeutic diphenylcyclopropenone sensitization with weekly scalp DPC. The authors extracted total RNA from unfractionated whole blood.

V gene TRBV5-1 combines with J gene TRBJ2-5, with D uncertain. The TCR originated in a woman aged 50 to 60 with alopecia areata. Some clones in this sample may be carry-over from other donors' samples. The source was whole blood, collected in connection with sensitization to the hapten diphenylcyclopropenone (DPC). CDR3 loop: CASSVKETQYF. The CDR3 coding sequence is TGCGCCAGCAGCGTGAAAGAGACCCAGTACTTC.